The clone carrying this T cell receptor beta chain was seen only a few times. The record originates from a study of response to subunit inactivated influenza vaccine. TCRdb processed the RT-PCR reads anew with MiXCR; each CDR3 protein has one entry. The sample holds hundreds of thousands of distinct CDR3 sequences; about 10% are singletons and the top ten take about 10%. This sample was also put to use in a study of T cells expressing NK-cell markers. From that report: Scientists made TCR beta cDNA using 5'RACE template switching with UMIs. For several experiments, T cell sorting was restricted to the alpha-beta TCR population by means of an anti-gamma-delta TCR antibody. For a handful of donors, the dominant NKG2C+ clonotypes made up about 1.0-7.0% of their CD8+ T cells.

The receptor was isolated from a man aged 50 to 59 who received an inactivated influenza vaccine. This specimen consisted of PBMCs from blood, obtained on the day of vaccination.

The CDR3 loop is CASSPPAYTDTQYF. The CDR3 DNA follows: TGTGCCAGCAGCCCGCCGGCTTACACAGATACGCAGTATTTT. This chain uses TRBV5-6 with TRBJ2-3, with unresolved D. There are 14 residues in the CDR3. V was clipped by 4 bases and J by 2 bases, with 11 bases between them. CDR1 and CDR2 from the germline V gene are SGHDT and YYEEEE. Supplemented by reference TRBV5-6 and TRBJ2-3, the full variable domain reads DAGVTQSPTHLIKTRGQQVTLRCSPKSGHDTVSWYQQALGQGPQFIFQYYEEEERQRGNFPDRFSGHQFPNYSSELNVNALLLGDSALYLCASSPPAYTDTQYFGPGTRLTVL.